The entry below describes one T cell receptor (beta chain). Its antigen is unknown. The sample belongs to a study of T cell responses to AZD1222 COVID-19 vaccine. Study-level results: Sampled repertoires all dated from after the peak T cell response.

Clones were sequenced by immunoSEQ multiplex PCR, and TCRdb holds only the in-frame ones, with some missing. The sample lists about 130,000 clones; more than 70% were seen once. V was cut by 7 bases and J by 8 bases, with 20 bases left in between. The germline CDR1 and CDR2 sequences are SQVTM and ANQGSEA. This CDR3 contains 14 residues. This TCR was recovered from an adult who received the AZD1222 COVID-19 vaccine. This specimen was peripheral blood, taken 28 days after the second AZD1222 dose. The chain combines TRBV29-1 with TRBJ1-4; tentative D call: TRBD1 (5 bases). The CDR3 DNA reads TGCAGCGCTCACCTTATCGGCGGGGGGGAAAAACTGTTTTTT. Its protein is CSAHLIGGGEKLFF.